Listed here are 10 T cell receptor beta chains from one sample, sequenced in a study of shared clonotypes between healthy human individuals. Assay used: immunoSEQ multiplex PCR; TCRdb lists only in-frame clones, some missing. Here the sample spans about 710,000 clones, 55% to 85% being singletons. Input material: memory CD4+ T cells sorted from blood. Subset specified: CD45RA-negative fraction. These TCRs come from a woman aged 25 to 45 in good health.

The rearrangement joins TRBV28 to TRBJ1-4; the match to TRBD1 covers 9 bases. Per the germline V gene, CDR1 is MDHEN and CDR2 is SYDVKM. The CDR3 runs to 12 residues. J lost 7 bases, V lost 10 bases, and 4 bases had no gene match. For the CDR3, the DNA is TGTGCCACCGGGACAGGGAGTGAAAAACTGTTTTTT. This translates into CATGTGSEKLFF. The entire variable domain, with the rest obtained from reference TRBV28 and TRBJ1-4, is as follows: DVKVTQSSRYLVKRTGEKVFLECVQDMDHENMFWYRQDPGLGLRLIYFSYDVKMKEKGDIPEGYSVSREKKERFSLILESASTNQTSMYLCATGTGSEKLFFGSGTQLSVL.

The rearrangement links TRBV5-1 to TRBJ2-7; D gene unclear. The germline gives CDR1 SGHRS, CDR2 YFSETQ. Trimming shortened V by 0 bases and J by 7 bases, and 14 bases separated the two germline ends. This CDR3 region has 14 residues. Here the CDR3 reads CASSLELRSGEQYF. CDR3 in DNA: TGCGCCAGCAGCTTGGAACTTCGGTCTGGGGAGCAGTACTTC. Full variable domain (missing parts from reference TRBV5-1 and TRBJ2-7): KAGVTQTPRYLIKTRGQQVTLSCSPISGHRSVSWYQQTPGQGLQFLFEYFSETQRNKGNFPGRFSGRQFSNSRSEMNVSTLELGDSALYLCASSLELRSGEQYFGPGTRLTVT.

The chain combines TRBV11-2 with TRBJ2-2, with no clear D. The CDR3 has 13 amino acids. CDR1 and CDR2 (germline): SGHAT, FQNNGV. The V gene lost 2 bases and the J gene lost 3 bases, with 4 bases spanning the gap. Here the CDR3 reads CASSLTYTGELFF. The CDR3 region has the DNA TGTGCCAGCAGCTTAACCTACACCGGGGAGCTGTTTTTT.

In this sample, this clone turned up once. The chain carries TRBV9 and TRBJ2-1, with 7 bases identical to TRBD2. This CDR3 region has 15 residues. CDR1 is SGDLS, CDR2 YYNGEE, per germline. V dropped 0 bases and J dropped 7; count of bases not matched to a gene: 7. CDR3 protein: CASSVVGEGRNEQFF. The CDR3 DNA sequence: TGTGCCAGCAGCGTAGTGGGGGAGGGGCGTAATGAGCAGTTCTTC. The variable domain in full, completed from reference TRBV9 and TRBJ2-1, reads DSGVTQTPKHLITATGQRVTLRCSPRSGDLSVYWYQQSLDQGLQFLIQYYNGEERAKGNILERFSAQQFPDLHSELNLSSLELGDSALYFCASSVVGEGRNEQFFGPGTRLTVL.

V and J are TRBV7-8 and TRBJ1-2; D not resolved. CDR3 length equals 13 residues. The germline CDR1 and CDR2 sequences are SGHVS and FQNEAQ. Trimming took off 5 bases at V and 4 bases at J, with 11 bases between the two ends. The CDR3 bases are TGTGCCAGCAGCCCGGAGATTAGCTATGGCTACACCTTC. Amino acids: CASSPEISYGYTF.

The chain employs TRBV6-6 and TRBJ2-3; D perhaps matches TRBD1 (5 bases). The V gene's germline CDR1 is MNHNY and CDR2 SVGAGI (reference sequence). The CDR3 is 15 residues long. V dropped 2 bases and J dropped 6 bases, with 15 bases sitting between them. The CDR3 region has the DNA TGTGCCAGCAGTTACGTTACAGGCGGCCAGGATACGCAGTATTTT. Amino acids: CASSYVTGGQDTQYF.

This sequence joins TRBV27 and TRBJ1-1; D perhaps matches TRBD1 (5 bases). The CDR3 is 16 residues long. The germline gives CDR1 MNHEY, CDR2 SMNVEV (reference sequence). V lost 5 bases and J 0 bases, leaving 16 bases between the germline ends. The CDR3 nucleotides are TGTGCCAGCAGTGTCTGGTCCGGGACGGTGAACACTGAAGCTTTCTTT. Its translation is CASSVWSGTVNTEAFF.

V gene TRBV11-2 combines with J gene TRBJ2-7; D may be TRBD1 (5 bases). This CDR3 has 12 residues. V lost 4 bases and J 2 bases, leaving 6 bases between the germline ends. Per the germline V gene, CDR1 is SGHAT and CDR2 is FQNNGV. The CDR3 DNA sequence: TGTGCCAGCAGCTCACAGGCCTACGAGCAGTACTTC. Translation gives CASSSQAYEQYF.

This chain links TRBV28 with TRBJ1-2; 7 bases line up with TRBD1. The CDR3 runs 13 residues. The germline V gene encodes CDR1 MDHEN and CDR2 SYDVKM. V trimming: 5 bases; J trimming: 4 bases; junction bases outside the gene matches: 4. The CDR3 region has the DNA TGTGCCAGCAGTGCCAGGGGGGTCTATGGCTACACCTTC. Amino acid sequence: CASSARGVYGYTF.

In this sample, this clone turned up a few times. The rearrangement uses TRBV5-1 and TRBJ2-1; tentative D call: TRBD2 (5 bases). Trimming cost V 4 bases and J 2 bases, with 13 bases left between them. Per the germline V gene, CDR1 is SGHRS and CDR2 is YFSETQ. This CDR3 comprises 15 residues. In nucleotides, the CDR3 is TGCGCCAGCAGCCCGGACTCACCCGCCTACAATGAGCAGTTCTTC. Protein product: CASSPDSPAYNEQFF.